This TCR beta chain comes out of a study of T cell repertoires in cytomegalovirus infection (dated by TCRdb to between 2019 and 2020). Looking at the study overall: Peptide stimulations targeted recently identified HLA-C-restricted CMV epitopes, whose presentation resists viral immunomodulation, together with well-studied HLA-B-restricted epitopes. Because public TCR beta signatures pointed to carriage of CMV infection together with the matching HLA type, the HLA type of each donor mattered for the analysis. The paper's findings and limits, for the study overall: The ex vivo response was dominated by HLA-C-restricted CMV-specific TCR beta clonotypes, which also provided the single most frequent clonotype in two of eight donors. In both this cohort and an independent roughly 360-donor cohort, the cumulative frequency of public TCR beta family members distinguished carriers of CMV infection plus the relevant HLA type.

Sequenced on an Illumina HiSeq 1500. TCRdb redid the processing of the public reads, applying fastp at Q25 and MiXCR, and retained in-frame beta chains. Records with the same CDR3 protein are collapsed into one entry carrying the most frequent genes and DNA. This sample lists approximately 730,000 distinct CDR3 sequences; 25% to 35% were detected once. The ten biggest clones cover around 13% of the sample. About this clonotype: The clone's antigen remains unknown. The junction shows a germline mismatch at one end, possibly a read error.

The germline V gene (reference sequence) supplies CDR1 MNHEY and CDR2 SMNVEV. Its CDR3 holds 15 amino acids, cysteine through phenylalanine. CDR3 DNA only is kept here, 45 bases in frame from base 1. The intended sense of this specimen's treatment or condition label: in vitro stimulation with specific CMV peptide epitopes to enrich CMV-specific T cells. Source: cultured CD8+ T cells from PBMCs, taken from culture after CMV antigen stimulation. Here the chain combines TRBV27 and TRBJ2-1; 8 central bases correspond to TRBD1. The receptor's source is a human donor in good health (CMV status not recorded). Some clones in this sample may be carry-over from other donors' samples. The base sequence is TGTGCCAGCAGTACGACGGGACAGGACTACAGTGAGCAGTTCTTC. This translates into CASSTTGQDYSEQFF.